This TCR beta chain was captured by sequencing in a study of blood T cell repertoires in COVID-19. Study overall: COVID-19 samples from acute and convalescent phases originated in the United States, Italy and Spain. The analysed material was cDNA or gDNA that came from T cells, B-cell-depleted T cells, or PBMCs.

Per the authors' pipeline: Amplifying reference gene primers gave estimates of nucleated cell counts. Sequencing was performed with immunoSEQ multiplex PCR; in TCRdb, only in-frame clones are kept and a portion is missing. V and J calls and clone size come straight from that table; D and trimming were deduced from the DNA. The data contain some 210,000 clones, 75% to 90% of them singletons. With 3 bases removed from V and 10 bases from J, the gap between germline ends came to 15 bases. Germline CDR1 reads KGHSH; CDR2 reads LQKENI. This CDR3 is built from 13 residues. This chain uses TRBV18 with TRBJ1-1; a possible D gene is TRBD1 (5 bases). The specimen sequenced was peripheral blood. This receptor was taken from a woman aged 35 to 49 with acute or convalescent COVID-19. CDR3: CASSPGGDPPAFF. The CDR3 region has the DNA TGTGCCAGCTCACCTGGGGGGGACCCTCCAGCTTTCTTT.